These 11 T cell receptor beta chains share one sample of origin, sequenced in a study of T cell responses to AZD1222 COVID-19 vaccine. TCRdb's table, derived via immunoSEQ multiplex PCR, lists solely in-frame clones and lacks some. The sample shows 53,000 or so clones, 80% to 90% of them seen only once. The material sequenced was peripheral blood, taken 28 days after the second AZD1222 dose. These receptors were collected from an adult who received the AZD1222 COVID-19 vaccine.

This clone was picked up a small number of times. V and J are TRBV4-1 and TRBJ1-1; D perhaps matches TRBD1 (5 bases). In germline, CDR1 is MGHRA, CDR2 YSYEKL. The CDR3 spans 17 residues. Trimming stripped 3 bases from V and 11 bases from J, with 28 bases between. The CDR3 reads CASSQLTGGRGFLDAFF. The CDR3 bases are TGCGCCAGCAGCCAGTTAACCGGGGGACGAGGGTTCTTAGACGCTTTCTTT.

The chain carries TRBV11-3 and TRBJ2-1; no clear D gene. Germline V gene lookup returns CDR1 SGHNT and CDR2 YENEEA. The CDR3 is 12 residues long. V was trimmed by 0 bases and J by 12 bases, leaving 9 bases between them. CDR3 loop: CASSLEPTGQFF. The DNA for the CDR3 is TGTGCCAGCAGCTTAGAACCCACCGGGCAGTTCTTC.

V gene TRBV19 combines with J gene TRBJ2-7; D is ambiguous. CDR1 is LNHDA and CDR2 is SQIVND in the germline V gene (reference sequence). This CDR3 region has 13 residues. Trimming took off 3 bases at V and 2 bases at J, with 8 bases between the two ends. The CDR3 sequence is CASSIQFAYEQYF. The CDR3 DNA reads TGTGCCAGTAGTATTCAGTTCGCCTACGAGCAGTACTTC.

The V and J genes are TRBV7-9 and TRBJ1-5; TRBD1 might be the D (5 bases). The CDR3 consists of 15 residues. V lost 1 base and J 2 bases, leaving 9 bases between the germline ends. Germline loops: CDR1 SEHNR, CDR2 FQNEAQ (reference sequence). The CDR3 sequence: CASSLGGERNQPQHF. The CDR3 bases are TGTGCCAGCAGCTTAGGGGGGGAGCGCAATCAGCCCCAGCATTTT.

The genes are TRBV7-2 and TRBJ1-3, with D unclear. In germline, CDR1 is SGHTA, CDR2 FQGNSA. V was clipped by 2 bases and J by 0 bases, with 5 bases between them. CDR3 length equals 14 residues. In nucleotides, the CDR3 is TGTGCCAGCAGCTTAAGCAGCTCTGGAAACACCATATATTTT. Translation: CASSLSSSGNTIYF.

The V gene is TRBV7-9, the J gene TRBJ2-7, with 10 bases aligning to TRBD1. The J segment lost 5 bases and the V segment lost 7 bases, leaving 11 bases of the junction unmatched. Germline CDR1 is SEHNR and CDR2 is FQNEAQ (reference sequence). This CDR3 is 15 amino acids long. The CDR3 DNA reads TGTGCCAGCACCGAAGGGGGACAGGGGATCGACGAGCAGTACTTC. Protein: CASTEGGQGIDEQYF.

This chain links TRBV30 with TRBJ1-6; D uncertain. Germline assignment: CDR1 GTSNPN and CDR2 SVGIG (reference sequence). V shed 2 bases and J shed 13 bases, with 12 bases lying between them. The CDR3 sequence is 12 residues long. The CDR3 reads CAWSLGSPPLHF. The DNA of the CDR3 is TGTGCCTGGAGTTTGGGGAGTCCGCCCCTCCACTTT.

Regarding this clone: A read error may produce the germline difference seen at one junction end. The chain combines TRBV5-4 with TRBJ2-5; 7 bases map to TRBD1. Per the germline V gene, CDR1 is SGHNT and CDR2 is YYREEE (reference sequence). The CDR3 length is 14 residues. The CDR3 nucleotides read TGTGCCAGCACCTTGACAGGGTCACAAGAGACCCAGTACTTC. The encoded protein is CASTLTGSQETQYF. Based on the CDR3 plus reference TRBV5-4 and TRBJ2-5, the full variable domain is ETGVTQSPTHLIKTRGQQVTLRCSSQSGHNTVSWYQQALGQGPQFIFQYYREEENGRGNFPPRFSGLQFPNYSSELNVNALELDDSALYLCASTLTGSQETQYFGPGTRLLVL.

V usage is TRBV2 and J usage is TRBJ2-5, with D hard to call. This CDR3 has 11 residues. V shed 4 bases and J shed 3 bases, with 3 bases lying between them. In germline, CDR1 is SNHLY, CDR2 FYNNEI. CDR3 sequence (DNA): TGTGCCAGCAGTGTAAAAGAGACCCAGTACTTC. Its protein is CASSVKETQYF.

The genes are TRBV7-9 and TRBJ1-3, with D possibly TRBD1 on 6 matching bases. The CDR3 length is 15 residues. V was pared by 6 bases and J by 3 bases, with 15 bases between. Germline lookup yields CDR1 SEHNR and CDR2 FQNEAQ (reference sequence). The CDR3 spells CASSTGGLLGNTIYF. In DNA, the CDR3 is TGTGCCAGCAGTACCGGGGGGCTTCTTGGAAACACCATATATTTT.

This sequence joins TRBV7-2 and TRBJ2-7; no definite D call. This CDR3 spans 14 amino acids. CDR1 is SGHTA and CDR2 is FQGNSA in the germline V gene. V lost 2 bases, J lost 3 bases, and 11 bases lay in between. This CDR3 is CASSLSGDYYEQYF. The CDR3 nucleotides are TGTGCCAGCAGCTTATCCGGAGATTACTACGAGCAGTACTTC. Full variable domain (missing parts from reference TRBV7-2 and TRBJ2-7): GAGVSQSPSNKVTEKGKDVELRCDPISGHTALYWYRQSLGQGLEFLIYFQGNSAPDKSGLPSDRFSAERTGGSVSTLTIQRTQQEDSAVYLCASSLSGDYYEQYFGPGTRLTVT.